This T cell receptor (beta chain) was retrieved from a study of T cell responses to AZD1222 COVID-19 vaccine. Study-level points and caveats: The donor group comprised mostly white British people and more females; the analysis possibly underestimated clonal diversity. Baseline antibody screening turned up just a handful of seropositive AZD1222 recipients.

V lost 0 bases and J 8 bases, leaving 16 bases between the germline ends. The CDR3 contains 15 residues. Germline V CDR1 and CDR2: KGHSH, LQKENI. Concerning this clone itself: Its antigen is not identified.

The study pooled second doses at about 4 or about 12 weeks. Method: immunoSEQ multiplex PCR; TCRdb's copy keeps in-frame clones and lacks some. The sample holds around 60,000 clones; around 81% are singletons and the top ten take 26%. The chain carries TRBV18 and TRBJ1-2, with D unresolved. The sequence derives from an adult who received the AZD1222 COVID-19 vaccine. The sample was peripheral blood, taken 28 days after the second AZD1222 dose. Written as DNA, the CDR3 is TGTGCCAGCTCACCACCGCAGAGACCCGGAGGAGGCTACACCTTC. Residues: CASSPPQRPGGGYTF.